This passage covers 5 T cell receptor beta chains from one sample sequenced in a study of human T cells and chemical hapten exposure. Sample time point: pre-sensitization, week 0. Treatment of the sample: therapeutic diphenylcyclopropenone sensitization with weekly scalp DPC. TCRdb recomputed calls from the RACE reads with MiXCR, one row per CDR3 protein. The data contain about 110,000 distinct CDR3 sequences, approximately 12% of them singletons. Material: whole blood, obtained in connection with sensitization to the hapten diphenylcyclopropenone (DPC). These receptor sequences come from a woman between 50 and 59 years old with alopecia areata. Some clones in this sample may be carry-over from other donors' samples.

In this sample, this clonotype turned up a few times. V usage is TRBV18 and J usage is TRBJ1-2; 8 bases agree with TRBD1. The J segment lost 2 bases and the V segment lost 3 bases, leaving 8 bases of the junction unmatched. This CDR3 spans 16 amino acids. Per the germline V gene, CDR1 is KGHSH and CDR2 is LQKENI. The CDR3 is CASSPQGAGKNYGYTF. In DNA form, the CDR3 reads TGTGCCAGCTCACCCCAGGGGGCAGGAAAGAACTATGGCTACACCTTC.

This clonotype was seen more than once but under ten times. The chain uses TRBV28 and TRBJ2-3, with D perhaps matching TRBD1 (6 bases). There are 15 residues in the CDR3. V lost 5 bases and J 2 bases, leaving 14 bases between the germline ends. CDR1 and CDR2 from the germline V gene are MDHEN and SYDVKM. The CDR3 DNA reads TGTGCCAGCAGTGCGACTGCAGGGGCCACAGATACGCAGTATTTT. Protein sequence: CASSATAGATDTQYF.

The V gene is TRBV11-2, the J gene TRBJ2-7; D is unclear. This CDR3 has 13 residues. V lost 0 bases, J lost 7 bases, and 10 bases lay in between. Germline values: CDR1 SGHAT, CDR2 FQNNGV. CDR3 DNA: TGTGCCAGCAGCTTAGATCTGTGGGGAGAGCAGTACTTC. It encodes CASSLDLWGEQYF.

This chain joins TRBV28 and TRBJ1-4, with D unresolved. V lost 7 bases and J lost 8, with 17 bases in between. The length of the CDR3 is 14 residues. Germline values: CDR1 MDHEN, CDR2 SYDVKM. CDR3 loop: CASISPGSGEKLFF. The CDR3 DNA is TGTGCCAGCATCAGCCCCGGGTCAGGAGAAAAACTGTTTTTT.

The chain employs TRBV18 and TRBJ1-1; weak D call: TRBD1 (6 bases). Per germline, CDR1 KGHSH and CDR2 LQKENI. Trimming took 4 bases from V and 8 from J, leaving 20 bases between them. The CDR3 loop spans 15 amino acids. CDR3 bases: TGTGCCAGCTCACTCTCTGGCTCGACACAGGGCGAAGCTTTCTTT. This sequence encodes CASSLSGSTQGEAFF. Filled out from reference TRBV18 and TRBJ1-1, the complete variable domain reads NAGVMQNPRHLVRRRGQEARLRCSPMKGHSHVYWYRQLPEEGLKFMVYLQKENIIDESGMPKERFSAEFPKEGPSILRIQQVVRGDSAAYFCASSLSGSTQGEAFFGQGTRLTVV.